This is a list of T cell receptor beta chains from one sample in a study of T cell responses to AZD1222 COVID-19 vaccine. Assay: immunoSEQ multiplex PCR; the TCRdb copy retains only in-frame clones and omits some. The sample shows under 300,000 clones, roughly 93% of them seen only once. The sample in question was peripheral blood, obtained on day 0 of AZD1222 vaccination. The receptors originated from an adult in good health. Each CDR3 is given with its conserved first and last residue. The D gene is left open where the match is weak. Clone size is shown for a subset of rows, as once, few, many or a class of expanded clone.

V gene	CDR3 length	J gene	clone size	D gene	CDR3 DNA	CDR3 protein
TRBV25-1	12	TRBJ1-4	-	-	TGTGCCAGCAGTGAAAACGGACCTAGACTGTTTTTT	CASSENGPRLFF
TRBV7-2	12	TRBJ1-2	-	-	TGTGCCAGCAGCCCGAGGGGAGATGGCTACACCTTC	CASSPRGDGYTF
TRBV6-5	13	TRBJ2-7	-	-	TGTGCCAGCAGGGGGGCGGGAGACTACGAGCAGTACTTC	CASRGAGDYEQYF
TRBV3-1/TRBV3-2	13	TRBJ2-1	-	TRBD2	TGTGCCAGCAAGGGACTAGGGAACAATGAGCAGTTCTTC	CASKGLGNNEQFF
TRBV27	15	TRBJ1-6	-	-	TGTGCCAGCAGTCGGGAGGGCCTCTATAATTCACCCCTCCACTTT	CASSREGLYNSPLHF
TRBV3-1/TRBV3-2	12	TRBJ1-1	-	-	TGTGCCAGCGGCGGAGGGAAGACTGAAGCTTTCTTT	CASGGGKTEAFF
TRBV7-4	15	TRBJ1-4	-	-	TGTGCCAGCAGCCCTCGGGATAGTTCGGGTGAAAAACTGTTTTTT	CASSPRDSSGEKLFF
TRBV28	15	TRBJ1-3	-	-	TGTGCCAGCAGTTTAGCAGGGGCAGCTGGAAACACCATATATTTT	CASSLAGAAGNTIYF
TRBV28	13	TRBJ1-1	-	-	TGTGCCAGCCGGAGGGGGTTGATCACTGAAGCTTTCTTT	CASRRGLITEAFF
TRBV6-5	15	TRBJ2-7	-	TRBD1	TGTGCCAGCAGTTACTCCGGACAGGGGGCGCAGGAGCAGTACTTC	CASSYSGQGAQEQYF
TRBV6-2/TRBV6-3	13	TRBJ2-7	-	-	TGTGCCAGCAGTTACCAAGCTTCTTGGGAGCAGTACTTC	CASSYQASWEQYF
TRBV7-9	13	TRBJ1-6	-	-	TGTGCCAGCAGCCCGAGGGTTAATTCACCCCTCCACTTT	CASSPRVNSPLHF
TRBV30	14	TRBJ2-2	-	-	TGTGCCTGGAGTACGGTCCGGAACACCGGGGAGCTGTTTTTT	CAWSTVRNTGELFF
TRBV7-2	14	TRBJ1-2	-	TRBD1	TGTGCCAGCAGCTTAGAGGGCAGGGGGCTTGGCTACACCTTC	CASSLEGRGLGYTF
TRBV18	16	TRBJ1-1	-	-	TGTGCCAGCTCACCACCTATGCTGAGGGGAGAAATTGAAGCTTTCTTT	CASSPPMLRGEIEAFF
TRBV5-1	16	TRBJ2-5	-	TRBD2	TGCGCCAGCAGCCCAACTAGCGGGGGGACCCAAGAGACCCAGTACTTC	CASSPTSGGTQETQYF
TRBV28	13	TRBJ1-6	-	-	TGTGCCAGCAGCCGAACGGGTACTTCACCCCTCCACTTT	CASSRTGTSPLHF
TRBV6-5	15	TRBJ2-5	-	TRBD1	TGTGCCAGCAGTTCCGGGACAGGGGGCGAAGAGACCCAGTACTTC	CASSSGTGGEETQYF
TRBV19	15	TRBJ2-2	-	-	TGTGCCAGTAGAGTTAGCGGTATAAACACCGGGGAGCTGTTTTTT	CASRVSGINTGELFF
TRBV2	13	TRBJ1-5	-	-	TGTGCCAGCAGTACCGGGGCGCTTCAGCCCCAGCATTTT	CASSTGALQPQHF
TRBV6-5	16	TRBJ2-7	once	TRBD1	TGTGCCAGCAGTTACCCCCTAGGACAGGGATCCTACGAGCAGTACTTC	CASSYPLGQGSYEQYF
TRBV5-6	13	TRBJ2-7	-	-	TGTGCCAGCAGCTTCGGGAACTCCTACGAGCAGTACTTC	CASSFGNSYEQYF
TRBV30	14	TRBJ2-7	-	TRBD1	TGTGCCTGGAGTGCCCCCAGGGGGCTCTACGAGCAGTACTTC	CAWSAPRGLYEQYF
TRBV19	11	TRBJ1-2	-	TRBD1	TGTGCCAGTGGGGACAGAGGCGGCTACACCTTC	CASGDRGGYTF
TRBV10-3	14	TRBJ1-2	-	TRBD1	TGTGCCATCAGTGAGTCCGGGACAGGGTACGGCTACACCTTC	CAISESGTGYGYTF
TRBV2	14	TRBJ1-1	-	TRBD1	TGTGCCAGCACCCAACAGGGGTCGAACACTGAAGCTTTCTTT	CASTQQGSNTEAFF
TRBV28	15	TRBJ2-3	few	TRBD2	TGTGCCAGCAGCCAAAGCGGGGAATACACAGATACGCAGTATTTT	CASSQSGEYTDTQYF
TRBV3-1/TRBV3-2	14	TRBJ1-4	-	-	TGTGCCAGCAGCCACGGTGGAGCTAATGAAAAACTGTTTTTT	CASSHGGANEKLFF
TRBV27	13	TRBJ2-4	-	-	TGTGCCAGCAGTGCCCTGGGCCCAAACATTCAGTACTTC	CASSALGPNIQYF
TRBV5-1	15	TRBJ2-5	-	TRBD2	TGCGCCAGCAGCCCTCTAGCGGGGGGCCTAGAGACCCAGTACTTC	CASSPLAGGLETQYF
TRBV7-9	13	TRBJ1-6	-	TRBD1	TGTGCCAGCAGCTTAATAGGGACAGGGGTTCTCCACTTT	CASSLIGTGVLHF
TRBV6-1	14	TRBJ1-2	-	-	TGTGCCAGCAGTGAAGGAGGGCGGGCGAACGGCTACACCTTC	CASSEGGRANGYTF
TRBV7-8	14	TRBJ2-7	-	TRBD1	TGTGCCAGCAGCTTCCGGGACAGGGCCGACGAGCAGTACTTC	CASSFRDRADEQYF
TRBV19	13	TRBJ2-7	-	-	TGTGCCAGTACAGGGGACACCCCCTACGAGCAGTACTTC	CASTGDTPYEQYF
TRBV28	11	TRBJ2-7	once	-	TGTGCCAGCAGTTTAGGGTACGAGCAGTACTTC	CASSLGYEQYF
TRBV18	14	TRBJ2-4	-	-	TGTGCCAGCTCACCACGGGGAGCCAAAAACATTCAGTACTTC	CASSPRGAKNIQYF
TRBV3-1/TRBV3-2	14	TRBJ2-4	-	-	TGTGCCAGCAGCCAAGACATTTCTTGGATGAATCAGTACTTC	CASSQDISWMNQYF